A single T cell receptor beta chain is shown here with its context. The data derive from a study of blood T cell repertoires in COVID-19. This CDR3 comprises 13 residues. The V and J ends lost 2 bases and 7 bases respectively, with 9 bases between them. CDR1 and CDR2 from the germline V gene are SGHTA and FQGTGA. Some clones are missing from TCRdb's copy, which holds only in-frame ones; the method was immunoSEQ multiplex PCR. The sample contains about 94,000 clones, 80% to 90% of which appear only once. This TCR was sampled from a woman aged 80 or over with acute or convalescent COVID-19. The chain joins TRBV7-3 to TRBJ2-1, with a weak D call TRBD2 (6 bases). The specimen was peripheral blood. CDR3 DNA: TGTGCCAGCAGCTTACTAGCGTCAAATGAGCAGTTCTTC. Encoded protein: CASSLLASNEQFF.